The clone carrying this T cell receptor (beta chain) was counted at least ten times. These data originate in a study of T cells in Graves' hyperthyroidism and ophthalmopathy. Overall study context: Peripheral blood samples were taken at initial diagnosis, prior to any treatment.

V lost 5 bases to trimming and J lost 5 bases; unmatched junction nucleotides: 11. The CDR3 sequence is 16 residues long. Germline V lookup: CDR1 MNHEY, CDR2 SMNVEV (reference sequence). RNA transcripts provided the source from which TCR beta CDR3 regions were amplified. First-round RT-PCR of the TCR CDR3 relied on the HTBI primer set. TCRdb recomputed calls from the multiplex PCR reads with MiXCR, one row per CDR3 protein. Among approximately 210,000 distinct CDR3 sequences listed, 15% to 20% were seen once. The sample was blood. This receptor was obtained from a middle-aged man with Graves' hyperthyroidism. The chain couples TRBV27 to TRBJ2-2, with TRBD2 matching 7 bases. The CDR3, as DNA: TGTGCCAGCAGTCCCCTGGCGGGAGTAGATACCGGGGAGCTGTTTTTT. Translation: CASSPLAGVDTGELFF.